Below are 18 T cell receptor beta chains sequenced from a single sample in a study of OX40 agonist ivuxolimab in advanced cancers. Profiled with immunoSEQ multiplex PCR; TCRdb holds only in-frame clones, not every one. The sample has around 94,000 clones, around 91% seen once. The sample was CD4+ or CD8+ T cells sorted from blood, taken in a trial of the OX40 agonist ivuxolimab. The receptors stem from an adult with an advanced solid tumor such as melanoma, head and neck, liver or kidney cancer.

CDR3 bases: TGTGCCATCCGAGACAGCACCTCCTACGAGCAGTACTTC. Translated, it gives CAIRDSTSYEQYF. The chain links TRBV10-3 to TRBJ2-7, with TRBD1 as a possible D gene (5 bases). V dropped 8 bases and J dropped 0 bases, with 11 bases sitting between them. The CDR3 spans 13 residues. Germline lookup yields CDR1 ENHRY and CDR2 SYGVKD.

V gene TRBV7-6 combines with J gene TRBJ2-2, with D possibly TRBD2 on 5 matching bases. V shed 0 bases and J shed 4 bases, with 9 bases lying between them. From germline, CDR1 is SGHVS and CDR2 FNYEAQ. CDR3 length equals 15 residues. CDR3 protein: CASSLAAGITGELFF. The CDR3 nucleotides are TGTGCCAGCAGCTTAGCGGCCGGGATCACCGGGGAGCTGTTTTTT.

The CDR3 here is CASSPRTGMGVYNEQFF. The CDR3 nucleotides are TGTGCCAGCAGCCCGCGGACAGGGATGGGTGTTTACAATGAGCAGTTCTTC. J is TRBJ2-1 and V is TRBV9; 8 nucleotides match TRBD1. V lost 4 bases to trimming and J lost 4 bases; unmatched junction nucleotides: 13. The CDR3 runs 17 residues. Germline V gene sequence: CDR1 SGDLS, CDR2 YYNGEE. Combining the CDR3 with reference TRBV9 and TRBJ2-1 gives the whole variable domain DSGVTQTPKHLITATGQRVTLRCSPRSGDLSVYWYQQSLDQGLQFLIQYYNGEERAKGNILERFSAQQFPDLHSELNLSSLELGDSALYFCASSPRTGMGVYNEQFFGPGTRLTVL.

V usage is TRBV28 and J usage is TRBJ2-2; TRBD1 might be the D (5 bases). Germline V CDR1 and CDR2: MDHEN, SYDVKM. CDR3 length: 16 residues. Trimming shortened V by 5 bases and J by 2 bases, and 15 bases separated the two germline ends. This chain's CDR3 is CASSPYVGANTGELFF. CDR3 bases: TGTGCCAGCAGTCCCTACGTAGGGGCTAACACCGGGGAGCTGTTTTTT. The variable domain in full, with the rest retrieved from reference TRBV28 and TRBJ2-2, is DVKVTQSSRYLVKRTGEKVFLECVQDMDHENMFWYRQDPGLGLRLIYFSYDVKMKEKGDIPEGYSVSREKKERFSLILESASTNQTSMYLCASSPYVGANTGELFFGEGSRLTVL.

The J gene is TRBJ2-7, the V gene TRBV5-1; D unresolved. The CDR3 totals 15 residues. CDR1 and CDR2 from the germline V gene are SGHRS and YFSETQ. Deletions cut 0 bases from V and 4 bases from J, with 14 bases between. The CDR3 nucleotides read TGCGCCAGCAGCTTGGCGAGACTGCGAGGTTACGAGCAGTACTTC. It specifies CASSLARLRGYEQYF.

The J gene is TRBJ2-3, the V gene TRBV7-3; possibly TRBD2 for D (6 bases). V gave up 5 bases and J gave up 6 bases, with 18 bases separating them. Germline-derived CDR1 and CDR2 are SGHTA and FQGTGA. This CDR3 is built from 15 residues. The CDR3: CASSLGLLDKDTQYF. DNA for the CDR3: TGTGCCAGCAGCCTGGGACTTCTCGATAAGGATACGCAGTATTTT.

The chain has TRBV5-4 and TRBJ2-1, with no clear D. V lost 0 bases, J lost 2 bases, and 9 bases lay in between. Germline CDR1 is SGHNT and CDR2 is YYREEE (reference sequence). The CDR3 spans 15 residues. CDR3 in amino acids: CASSLDSDTYNEQFF. The CDR3 region has the DNA TGTGCCAGCAGCTTGGATAGTGACACCTACAATGAGCAGTTCTTC.

The rearrangement links TRBV19 to TRBJ2-5; weak D call: TRBD2 (6 bases). The CDR3 sequence is 14 residues long. Germline V gives CDR1 LNHDA, CDR2 SQIVND (reference sequence). Between the trimmed V and J ends, which lost 7 bases and 2 bases, there was a span of 14 bases. This chain's CDR3 is CASKEGVGQETQYF. The DNA of the CDR3 is TGTGCCAGTAAGGAGGGTGTGGGACAAGAGACCCAGTACTTC.

The sample holds one count of this clone. The CDR3 reads CASSSQRDATEAFF. The CDR3 coding sequence is TGCGCCAGCAGCTCTCAGCGGGATGCCACTGAAGCTTTCTTT. The J gene is TRBJ1-1, the V gene TRBV5-1; the D is unclear. This CDR3 is 14 amino acids long. Per germline, CDR1 SGHRS and CDR2 YFSETQ. Trimming took off 3 bases at V and 4 bases at J, with 13 bases between the two ends.

The chain employs TRBV6-1 and TRBJ2-1; D remains ambiguous. Looked up from germline, CDR1 is MNHNS and CDR2 is SASEGT. V shed 1 base and J shed 12 bases, with 13 bases lying between them. CDR3 length: 13 residues. The CDR3 sequence: CASSEEGLLAQFF. The CDR3 nucleotides are TGTGCCAGCAGTGAAGAAGGTCTCTTAGCGCAGTTCTTC.

The rearrangement joins TRBV6-1 to TRBJ2-3; D is uncertain. Per germline, CDR1 MNHNS and CDR2 SASEGT. Trimming cost V 1 base and J 4 bases, with 12 bases left between them. The CDR3 runs 15 residues. CDR3 coding DNA: TGTGCCAGCAGTGAAGTCGCCTCAGATCCAGATACGCAGTATTTT. It is translated as CASSEVASDPDTQYF.

This clone was seen only once. The CDR3 region has the DNA TGTGCCAGCAGCTTATTCGCGGAGGGGGCAGATACGCAGTATTTT. It translates to CASSLFAEGADTQYF. This chain links TRBV7-2 with TRBJ2-3; the D call may be TRBD1 or TRBD2 (6 bases each). Per germline, CDR1 SGHTA and CDR2 FQGNSA. CDR3 length: 15 residues. With 2 bases removed from V and 4 bases from J, the gap between germline ends came to 13 bases. The full variable domain, completed using reference TRBV7-2 and TRBJ2-3, is GAGVSQSPSNKVTEKGKDVELRCDPISGHTALYWYRQSLGQGLEFLIYFQGNSAPDKSGLPSDRFSAERTGGSVSTLTIQRTQQEDSAVYLCASSLFAEGADTQYFGPGTRLTVL.

CDR3 DNA: TGTGCCAGCTCACCTGGGATTATCTACGAGCAGTACTTC. Encoded protein: CASSPGIIYEQYF. The chain uses TRBV18 and TRBJ2-7; no clear D. The germline gives CDR1 KGHSH, CDR2 LQKENI. V was cut by 3 bases and J by 3 bases, with 9 bases left in between. The CDR3 is 13 residues long.

V gene TRBV30 combines with J gene TRBJ2-7; D not certain. The V and J ends lost 3 bases and 2 bases respectively, with 5 bases between them. This CDR3 is 11 amino acids long. Germline CDR1 GTSNPN, CDR2 SVGIG (reference sequence). The CDR3 is CAWRETYEQYF. The CDR3, as DNA: TGTGCCTGGAGAGAAACCTACGAGCAGTACTTC.

The chain joins TRBV21-1 to TRBJ1-3; the table names TRBD1, a call not compared with the DNA. TRBV21-1 is an annotated pseudogene. The CDR3 loop spans 17 amino acids. This chain's CDR3 is CASSKVMGRSSGNTIYF. The CDR3, as DNA: TGTGCCAGCAGCAAAGTAATGGGCAGAAGCTCTGGAAACACCATATATTTT.

The chain carries TRBV7-3 and TRBJ2-5; 7 bases fit TRBD2. The V segment lost 5 bases and the J segment 5 bases; nucleotides outside the gene matches: 11. The CDR3 has 15 amino acids. Germline lookup yields CDR1 SGHTA and CDR2 FQGTGA. The CDR3 region is CASSLGRAGDETQYF. The CDR3 bases are TGTGCCAGCAGCCTCGGGCGGGCGGGGGATGAGACCCAGTACTTC.

The chain links TRBV6-1 to TRBJ1-5; no reliable D call. Germline loops: CDR1 MNHNS, CDR2 SASEGT. V dropped 10 bases and J dropped 6 bases, with 16 bases sitting between them. This CDR3 has 13 amino acids. The CDR3 reads CATTEGPSQPQHF. The CDR3 nucleotides read TGTGCCACAACCGAGGGTCCCAGTCAGCCCCAGCATTTT.

CDR3 amino acids: CASTSPLYKQFF. In DNA, the CDR3 is TGTGCCAGCACGTCCCCCCTTTATAAGCAGTTCTTC. The chain links TRBV2 to TRBJ2-1; D ambiguous. Trimming removed 7 bases from V and 11 bases from J, with 15 bases in between. The germline gives CDR1 SNHLY, CDR2 FYNNEI. This CDR3 spans 12 amino acids.